The next 28 T cell receptor beta chains were all read from a single sample in a study of regulatory T cells in long-lasting Graves disease. Time point here: newly diagnosed GD, antithyroid drugs for less than 3 months. From PBMCs, RNA was extracted and then used to make the TCR library. Both iRepertoire HTBI primers and Arm-PCR of CDR3 regions were used to build the TCR beta libraries. TCRdb analysed the multiplex PCR reads with MiXCR anew, one entry per CDR3 protein. The profile covers 390,000 or so distinct CDR3 sequences, with about an eighth appearing a single time and under 20% taken by the ten largest. These data also featured in a second study, about T cells in Graves' hyperthyroidism and ophthalmopathy.

The sample in question was peripheral blood mononuclear cells (PBMCs), obtained at new diagnosis, from a patient treated with antithyroid drugs. These receptors were taken from a woman aged 18-29 years with Graves disease.

The chain recombines TRBV20-1 with TRBJ2-5, with 7 bases fitting TRBD1. With 6 bases clipped from V and 7 bases from J, the junction kept 14 bases outside the gene matches. The CDR3 extends over 14 amino acids. Per germline, CDR1 DFQATT and CDR2 SNEGSKA (reference sequence). This CDR3 reads CSARLLGTAGTQYF. The CDR3 nucleotides read TGCAGTGCCCGACTTCTGGGGACAGCCGGGACCCAGTACTTC.

The chain employs TRBV5-4 and TRBJ2-7; D is perhaps TRBD2 (5 bases). The V gene lost 0 bases and the J gene lost 0 bases, with 7 bases spanning the gap. From germline, CDR1 is SGHNT and CDR2 YYREEE (reference sequence). The CDR3 loop spans 14 amino acids. CDR3 DNA: TGTGCCAGCAGCTTGGGGACTCCCTCCTACGAGCAGTACTTC. This codes for CASSLGTPSYEQYF.

V gene TRBV3-1 combines with J gene TRBJ2-2; TRBD1 or TRBD2 may be the D gene (5 bases each). V was cut by 0 bases and J by 3 bases, with 8 bases left in between. The CDR3 covers 15 residues. The germline V gene encodes CDR1 LGHDT and CDR2 YNNKEL (reference sequence). As DNA, the CDR3 is TGTGCCAGCAGCCAAGAGGGGGATTACACCGGGGAGCTGTTTTTT. Residues: CASSQEGDYTGELFF.

This clonotype was observed a few times. Here the CDR3 reads CSPAVGPGRFF. The CDR3 DNA follows: TGCAGCCCGGCCGTCGGCCCGGGTCGGTTCTTC. This sequence joins TRBV29-1 and TRBJ2-1; D remains ambiguous. There are 11 residues in the CDR3. Germline V gives CDR1 SQVTM, CDR2 ANQGSEA. Trimming left V 8 bases short and J 15 bases short, with 20 bases between.

This clonotype has a count of ten or more. The J gene is TRBJ2-7, the V gene TRBV7-9; weak D call: TRBD1 (6 bases). Trimming left V 5 bases short and J 7 bases short, with 15 bases between. Germline V gene sequence: CDR1 SEHNR, CDR2 FQNEAQ (reference sequence). The CDR3 totals 13 residues. The CDR3, as DNA: TGTGCCAGCAGCCTACAGGGTCTCGGGGAGCAGTACTTC. It is translated as CASSLQGLGEQYF.

There are many counts of this clonotype. V is TRBV2 and J is TRBJ1-3; D unclear. The V gene lost 6 bases and the J gene lost 3 bases, with 15 bases spanning the gap. Per germline, CDR1 SNHLY and CDR2 FYNNEI. The CDR3 is made up of 15 amino acids. CDR3 in amino acids: CASRADSSFGNTIYF. DNA of the CDR3: TGTGCCAGCAGGGCCGACTCGTCGTTTGGAAACACCATATATTTT.

This clonotype was counted at least ten times. The chain is built from TRBV7-2 and TRBJ2-7; 8 bases are shared with TRBD1. Per germline, CDR1 SGHTA and CDR2 FQGNSA. This CDR3 region has 14 residues. Trimming at V came to 5 bases and at J to 4 bases, leaving 7 bases not matched to a gene. The CDR3 nucleotides read TGTGCCAGCAGCCCAGGGGGCGCTTTTTACGAGCAGTACTTC. Encoded protein: CASSPGGAFYEQYF.

This clonotype was recorded at least ten times. This chain uses TRBV19 with TRBJ1-2, with 9 bases identical to TRBD1. The CDR3 is 15 amino acids. The germline V gene encodes CDR1 LNHDA and CDR2 SQIVND (reference sequence). V lost 6 bases and J lost 6; bases outside the gene matches: 11. This CDR3 reads CASRPSGQGSDGYTF. DNA of the CDR3: TGTGCCAGTAGGCCCTCGGGACAGGGTTCCGATGGCTACACCTTC.

This clonotype was observed many times. The gene calls are TRBV11-2 and TRBJ2-1; no reliable D call. The CDR3 is made up of 16 amino acids. Trimming cost V 2 bases and J 8 bases, with 19 bases left between them. Germline-derived CDR1 and CDR2 are SGHAT and FQNNGV. The CDR3 loop reads CASSLMPETLYDEQFF. CDR3 sequence (DNA): TGTGCCAGCAGCTTAATGCCTGAGACCCTTTACGATGAGCAGTTCTTC.

This clonotype showed up many times. The rearrangement joins TRBV27 to TRBJ1-2; a possible D gene is TRBD1 (5 bases). The CDR3 consists of 13 residues. Germline V gives CDR1 MNHEY, CDR2 SMNVEV (reference sequence). V lost 10 bases and J 8 bases, leaving 20 bases between the germline ends. CDR3 residues: CATGITGVGGYTF. In DNA, the CDR3 is TGTGCCACCGGGATCACAGGTGTCGGAGGCTACACCTTC.

The V and J genes are TRBV2 and TRBJ2-7; TRBD1 is a possible D gene (7 bases). V lost 6 bases and J 3 bases, leaving 15 bases between the germline ends. Germline V lookup: CDR1 SNHLY, CDR2 FYNNEI. CDR3 size: 14 residues. CDR3 region: CASRGGQQFYEQYV. The CDR3 DNA follows: TGTGCCAGCAGGGGGGGACAGCAGTTCTACGAGCAGTACGTC.

This clonotype was found many times. J is TRBJ2-3 and V is TRBV20-1; D call uncertain. The germline V gene has CDR1 DFQATT and CDR2 SNEGSKA (reference sequence). The V gene lost 0 bases and the J gene lost 6 bases, with 13 bases spanning the gap. The CDR3 consists of 14 residues. The CDR3 coding sequence is TGCAGTGCTAGAGACCTCCGGACGCGGGATACGCAGTATTTT. Encoded protein: CSARDLRTRDTQYF.

V usage is TRBV6-1 and J usage is TRBJ1-1, with D possibly being TRBD1 (6 bases). CDR3 length equals 20 residues. CDR1 and CDR2 from the germline V gene are MNHNS and SASEGT. V gave up 5 bases and J gave up 0 bases, with 28 bases separating them. The CDR3 loop is CASSRTMLGGPPLMNTEAFF. The CDR3 DNA reads as TGTGCCAGCAGTCGGACTATGCTGGGGGGGCCTCCCCTTATGAACACTGAAGCTTTCTTT.

With regard to this clonotype: This may come from a read error, since a much larger clone is one base off. The chain carries TRBV3-1 and TRBJ2-1; D remains ambiguous. Germline lookup yields CDR1 LGHDT and CDR2 YNNKEL (reference sequence). The CDR3 spans 14 residues. The CDR3 nucleotides are TGTGCCAGCAGCCAAAATCGGGTCAACAATGAGCAGTCCTTC. Its translation is CASSQNRVNNEQSF.

This chain connects TRBV6-1 to TRBJ2-7; D call uncertain. CDR3 length equals 12 residues. CDR1 is MNHNS and CDR2 is SASEGT in the germline V gene. V was shortened by 6 bases and J by 7 bases, with 13 bases between the two germline ends. Written as DNA, the CDR3 is TGTGCCAGCAGCTCACCCCTGCGGGAGCAGTACGTC. Encoded protein: CASSSPLREQYV.

The V gene is TRBV19, the J gene TRBJ2-2, with 8 positions matching TRBD1. The CDR3 contains 16 residues. Germline CDR1 and CDR2: LNHDA and SQIVND (reference sequence). V lost 0 bases, J lost 0 bases, and 0 bases stayed unmatched. The CDR3 is CASSIDRGPNTGELFF. CDR3 bases: TGTGCCAGTAGTATAGACAGGGGGCCGAACACCGGGGAGCTGTTTTTT.

This chain joins TRBV5-1 and TRBJ1-2; weak D call: TRBD1 (5 bases). Germline-derived CDR1 and CDR2 are SGHRS and YFSETQ. The germline V and J ends were trimmed by 2 bases and 4 bases, with 9 bases remaining between them. This CDR3 region has 13 residues. This CDR3 reads CASSFDSLYGYTF. The CDR3 DNA is TGCGCCAGCAGCTTTGACAGTCTCTATGGCTACACCTTC.

This clonotype was detected many times. This sequence joins TRBV14 and TRBJ2-5, with unresolved D. Germline loops: CDR1 SGHDN, CDR2 FVKESK. Trimming left V 6 bases short and J 5 bases short, with 16 bases between. The CDR3 covers 14 residues. CDR3 sequence reads: CASSPITGRETQYF. CDR3 nucleotide sequence: TGTGCCAGCAGTCCTATAACGGGCCGGGAGACCCAGTACTTC.

This clonotype was seen at least ten times. The chain links TRBV28 to TRBJ2-3, with 12 bases matching TRBD2. Trimming took 7 bases from V and 2 from J; bases not matched to a gene: 13. The CDR3 loop spans 18 amino acids. Germline V gives CDR1 MDHEN, CDR2 SYDVKM. CDR3 nucleotide sequence: TGTGCCAGCAACCAGAGGGGGCTAGCGGGAGGGGACACAGATACGCAGTATTTT. Translated: CASNQRGLAGGDTDTQYF. The whole variable domain, remainder taken from reference TRBV28 and TRBJ2-3, is DVKVTQSSRYLVKRTGEKVFLECVQDMDHENMFWYRQDPGLGLRLIYFSYDVKMKEKGDIPEGYSVSREKKERFSLILESASTNQTSMYLCASNQRGLAGGDTDTQYFGPGTRLTVL.

At least ten counts were recorded for this clonotype. The chain recombines TRBV5-1 with TRBJ2-2; D possibly corresponds to TRBD2 (6 bases). The CDR3 is 15 amino acids. Trimming removed 4 bases from V and 5 bases from J, with 15 bases in between. CDR1 and CDR2 from the germline V gene are SGHRS and YFSETQ. The CDR3 spells CASSALLAATGELFF. CDR3 coding DNA: TGCGCCAGCAGCGCCCTACTAGCAGCTACCGGGGAGCTGTTTTTT. Drawing the rest from reference TRBV5-1 and TRBJ2-2, the complete variable domain is KAGVTQTPRYLIKTRGQQVTLSCSPISGHRSVSWYQQTPGQGLQFLFEYFSETQRNKGNFPGRFSGRQFSNSRSEMNVSTLELGDSALYLCASSALLAATGELFFGEGSRLTVL.

With respect to this clonotype: A much larger clone is a single base away; this may be a read error. CDR3 nucleotide sequence: TGTGCCAGCAGTCCAACGGACAGGGCCTACGAGCTGTACGTC. Amino acid sequence: CASSPTDRAYELYV. This chain joins TRBV28 and TRBJ2-7, with 8 nucleotides matching TRBD1. From germline, CDR1 is MDHEN and CDR2 SYDVKM. The length of the CDR3 is 14 residues.

This clonotype appeared many times. The chain combines TRBV28 with TRBJ2-1; TRBD2 is a possible D gene (5 bases). V lost 7 bases and J lost 10, with 17 bases in between. The CDR3 contains 13 residues. Germline-derived CDR1 and CDR2 are MDHEN and SYDVKM. The chain's CDR3 is CASTAVASGEQFF. The CDR3 nucleotides read TGTGCCAGCACCGCGGTGGCTTCGGGAGAGCAGTTCTTC.

This clonotype came up many times. V and J are TRBV12-3 or TRBV12-4 and TRBJ2-1; D gene uncertain. The V and J ends lost 2 bases and 4 bases respectively, with 21 bases between them. CDR3 length: 18 amino acids. CDR3 sequence (DNA): TGTGCCAGCAGTTTATTGGAATGGACCAAAAGGCCGTACAATGAGCAGTTCTTC. Translated, it gives CASSLLEWTKRPYNEQFF.

This clonotype was observed at least ten times. The V call is TRBV9, the J call TRBJ2-5, with D unresolved. CDR1 and CDR2 (germline): SGDLS, YYNGEE. V was trimmed by 2 bases and J by 5 bases, leaving 13 bases between them. The CDR3 is 14 amino acids. The CDR3 coding sequence is TGTGCCAGCAGCGTGTACGCTCGCGGCGAGACCCAGTACTTC. This sequence encodes CASSVYARGETQYF.

The chain carries TRBV15 and TRBJ1-5; D call uncertain. CDR3 length: 16 residues. With 0 bases removed from V and 0 bases from J, the gap between germline ends came to 9 bases. CDR1 is LNHNV, CDR2 YYDKDF, per germline (reference sequence). CDR3 DNA sequence: TGTGCCACCAGCAGAGAGAGGGTGACTAGCAATCAGCCCCAGCATTTT. Translating gives CATSRERVTSNQPQHF.

This clonotype has at least ten counts. The chain is built from TRBV12-3 or TRBV12-4 and TRBJ1-3, with D unresolved. The CDR3 spans 17 residues. Trimming took off 0 bases at V and 0 bases at J, with 12 bases between the two ends. CDR3 residues: CASSLASASLSGNTIYF. DNA for the CDR3: TGTGCCAGCAGTTTAGCGTCGGCCAGCCTCTCTGGAAACACCATATATTTT.

This clonotype was recorded many times. The rearrangement joins TRBV27 to TRBJ2-3, with unresolved D. This CDR3 has 12 residues. The germline gives CDR1 MNHEY, CDR2 SMNVEV (reference sequence). V was pared by 3 bases and J by 6 bases, with 7 bases between. The CDR3: CASSFPGDTQYF. The DNA of the CDR3 is TGTGCCAGCAGTTTCCCCGGGGATACGCAGTATTTT.

The chain carries TRBV27 and TRBJ1-2; perhaps TRBD1 as D (6 bases). The germline V and J ends were trimmed by 6 bases and 3 bases, with 20 bases remaining between them. Germline CDR1 MNHEY, CDR2 SMNVEV (reference sequence). This CDR3 comprises 16 residues. Here the CDR3 reads CASRLGGTYGDYGYTF. The CDR3 nucleotides are TGTGCCAGCAGGCTGGGGGGCACATATGGTGACTATGGCTACACCTTC.